Listed below are T cell receptor beta chains from one sample, sequenced in a study of T cells after yellow fever vaccination. TCRdb re-analysed the 5' RACE reads in MiXCR, keeping a single row per CDR3 protein. The profile shows roughly 70,000 distinct CDR3 sequences, almost 8% of them singletons. Specimen: CD8+ T cells sorted from PBMCs, collected on the day of the yellow fever booster vaccination. These receptor sequences come from a man aged 25-45 years who received the YFV17D yellow fever vaccine. Both conserved end residues are part of each CDR3. D genes are given only for firm matches. Clone size, where shown, is once, few, many, or a class for clones that have expanded.

v_call	d_call	j_call	clone_size	cdr3_nt	cdr3_aa
TRBV30	NA	TRBJ2-1	NA	TGCCAACCAGGAAAGGGGCCTAGCATCGACAATGAGCAGTTCTTC	CQPGKGPSIDNEQFF
TRBV12-3/TRBV12-4	NA	TRBJ2-7	few	TGTGCCAGCAGCCAAGGGCGGGACCTCCGAGGCTCCTACGAGCAGTACTTC	CASSQGRDLRGSYEQYF
TRBV6-2/TRBV6-3	NA	TRBJ2-4	NA	TGTGCCAGCAGTTACTACAACCGGGACTCCGCCTGGGCCAAAAACATTCAGTACTTC	CASSYYNRDSAWAKNIQYF
TRBV4-3	TRBD2	TRBJ2-1	NA	TGCGCCAGCAGCCAAGATACCCTCCTAGCGGACTCCTACAATGAGCAGTTCTTC	CASSQDTLLADSYNEQFF
TRBV11-2	NA	TRBJ1-4	NA	TGTGCCAGCAGCTTAGTTATGCAGGCCGGGAATGAAAAACTGTTTTTT	CASSLVMQAGNEKLFF
TRBV5-1	NA	TRBJ2-3	many	TGCGCCAGCAGCTTTGAGGGGGGCACAGATACGCAGTATTTT	CASSFEGGTDTQYF
TRBV6-1	TRBD1	TRBJ2-1	NA	TGTGCCAGCAGCCTCTCTCCAGGGGGTAGTAGCTACAATGAGCAGTTCTTC	CASSLSPGGSSYNEQFF
TRBV10-2	TRBD1	TRBJ1-1	NA	TGCGCCAGCAGGGATGACAGGGAGGAAGCTTTCTTT	CASRDDREEAFF
TRBV30	TRBD1	TRBJ1-5	NA	TGTGCCTGGGGGACAGGAAACAATCAGCCCCAGCATTTT	CAWGTGNNQPQHF
TRBV29-1	TRBD1	TRBJ1-5	few	TGCAGCGTTGGAGCGACAGGGAGTCAGCCCCAGCATTTT	CSVGATGSQPQHF
TRBV15	TRBD2	TRBJ2-3	NA	TGTGCCACCAGCAGAGTCCCCGGACTAGCGGATACGCAGTATTTT	CATSRVPGLADTQYF
TRBV21-1	NA	TRBJ1-2	NA	TGTGCCAGCCTAGTCGAGCCGATCGGGGGACTAAGCTATGGCTACACCTTC	CASLVEPIGGLSYGYTF
TRBV25-1	TRBD2	TRBJ2-7	few	TGTGCCAGCAGTGAGGGCGGGGGGCCCTACGAGCAGTACTTC	CASSEGGGPYEQYF
TRBV12-3/TRBV12-4	TRBD2	TRBJ2-1	NA	TGTGCCAGCAGTTTAGGACTAGCGGGAGAGACGATCAGCTCCTACAATGAGCAGTTCTTC	CASSLGLAGETISSYNEQFF
TRBV20-1	TRBD2	TRBJ2-5	NA	TGCAGTGCTAGAGCCCCCCGCGTTTCGCGGCGGGAGAGAGGAGAGACCCAGTACTTC	CSARAPRVSRRERGETQYF
TRBV4-1	NA	TRBJ2-1	few	TGCGCCAGCAGCCGATTACAGGGTATCGACAATGAGCAGTTCTTC	CASSRLQGIDNEQFF
TRBV27	TRBD1	TRBJ2-7	few	TGTGCCAGCAGCCCATCGACAGGGCTCGAGCAGTACTTC	CASSPSTGLEQYF
TRBV14	TRBD2	TRBJ2-5	NA	TGTGCCAGCAGCCACCTAGCGGGAGATACAAGTGGGACCCAGTGCTTC	CASSHLAGDTSGTQCF
TRBV6-2/TRBV6-3	NA	TRBJ2-2	few	TGTGCCAGCAGTTACTGGAGCCCAGCGAACACCGGGGAGCTGTTTTTT	CASSYWSPANTGELFF
TRBV6-6	NA	TRBJ2-3	few	TGTGCCAGCACGGGCCCAGATACGCAGTATTTT	CASTGPDTQYF
TRBV24-1	TRBD2	TRBJ2-1	few	TGTGCCACCAGCCAGCGGGAGTCCCCCTACAATGAGCAGTTCTTC	CATSQRESPYNEQFF
TRBV4-3	NA	TRBJ2-1	many	TGCGCCAGCAGCCAGACCACAGGGAACTCCTACAATGAGCAGTTCTTC	CASSQTTGNSYNEQFF
TRBV7-9	NA	TRBJ2-5	NA	TGTGCCAGCAGCTTAGTCGGCTTAGAAGAGACCCAGTACTTC	CASSLVGLEETQYF
TRBV5-1	NA	TRBJ2-1	many	TGCGCCAGCAGCTTCCCGGGCCCCAACAATGAGCAGTTCTTC	CASSFPGPNNEQFF
TRBV5-1	TRBD1	TRBJ1-2	few	TGCGCCAGCAGCTTGGCCCCCGACAGGGGTGGCTATGGCTACACCTTC	CASSLAPDRGGYGYTF
TRBV29-1	NA	TRBJ1-2	few	TGCAGCGTTGATATGGGAAATGGCTACACCTTC	CSVDMGNGYTF
TRBV6-2/TRBV6-3	TRBD2	TRBJ2-1	many	TGTGCCAGCGCGACTAGCGGCTCCTACAATGAGCAGTTCTTC	CASATSGSYNEQFF
TRBV7-6	TRBD2	TRBJ2-1	NA	TGTGCCAGCAGCTTGGGGACTAGCGGGTGGGCAAATGAGCAGTTCTTC	CASSLGTSGWANEQFF
TRBV12-3/TRBV12-4	NA	TRBJ2-7	few	TGTGCCAGCAGTTTGACTAGTGCCTACGAGCAGTACTTC	CASSLTSAYEQYF
TRBV24-1	NA	TRBJ2-2	NA	TGTGCCACCAGTGATCCCGCCGCCACAAACACCGGGGAGCTGTTTTTT	CATSDPAATNTGELFF
TRBV5-1	TRBD2	TRBJ2-1	few	TGCGCCAGCAGCAGGGAGCGGGGGGACAATGAGCAGTTCTTC	CASSRERGDNEQFF
TRBV24-1	NA	TRBJ2-5	few	TGTGCCACCAGTGATGGGTGGGAGACCCAGTACTTC	CATSDGWETQYF
TRBV4-3	NA	TRBJ2-6	NA	TGCGCCAGCAGCAGCAGGTTTAAGGGCTCTGGGGCCAACGTCCTGACTTTC	CASSSRFKGSGANVLTF
TRBV10-2	TRBD1	TRBJ2-5	few	TGCGCCAGCAGTGACGGACAGGGGACAGGCGTGGAGACCCAGTACTTC	CASSDGQGTGVETQYF
TRBV10-3	TRBD1	TRBJ2-3	NA	TGTGCCATCAGTGAGGGGGACAGGGGGCGGGGAGATACGCAGTATTTT	CAISEGDRGRGDTQYF
TRBV6-5	TRBD2	TRBJ2-1	many	TGTGCCAGCAGTTACGGTTTAGCGGGAGGAGATGAGCAGTTCTTC	CASSYGLAGGDEQFF
TRBV3-1	TRBD2	TRBJ2-5	few	TGTGCCAGCAGCCCTTCTAGCGGGAGTTTAGAGACCCAGTACTTC	CASSPSSGSLETQYF
TRBV7-2	NA	TRBJ2-3	few	TGTGCCAGCAGCTTCCCCAATTCAGATACGCAGTATTTT	CASSFPNSDTQYF
TRBV20-1	TRBD1	TRBJ2-1	NA	TGCAGTGCGAGGGACAGGGGTTACAATGAGCAGTTCTTC	CSARDRGYNEQFF
TRBV7-9	TRBD1	TRBJ2-1	few	TGTGCCAGCAGCGCGGACAGGGGAGAGTTTCATGAGCAGTTCTTC	CASSADRGEFHEQFF